Presented here are 24 T cell receptor beta chains from one specimen sequenced in a study of tumor-infiltrating lymphocytes in oesophageal squamous cell carcinoma. TCRdb reprocessed the PCR reads with MiXCR, giving one entry per CDR3 protein. The table lists 15,000 to 20,000 distinct CDR3 sequences, around 50% of them singletons. Sequenced material: esophageal tumor tissue. The receptors originated from a male donor with esophageal squamous cell carcinoma.

This clonotype has at least ten counts. V is TRBV4-2 and J is TRBJ1-1, with no clear D. Trimming cost V 0 bases and J 1 base, with 6 bases left between them. The length of the CDR3 is 14 residues. Germline V gene data show CDR1 as LGHNA and CDR2 as YNFKEQ. This CDR3 reads CASSQDVQNTEAFF. In DNA, the CDR3 is TGTGCCAGCAGCCAAGACGTACAGAACACTGAAGCTTTCTTT.

This clonotype is medium-sized (0.01 to 0.1%) in the sample. V is TRBV7-9 and J is TRBJ2-2, with D possibly matching TRBD2 (6 bases). Germline V gene sequence: CDR1 SEHNR, CDR2 FQNEAQ (reference sequence). This CDR3 is 15 amino acids long. Trimming removed 5 bases at V and 4 bases at J, with 14 bases between. The CDR3 protein is CASSPRGSFTGELFF. CDR3 nucleotides: TGTGCCAGCAGCCCTCGGGGGTCCTTCACCGGGGAGCTGTTTTTT.

The CDR3 reads CASRPLAGVMDEQFF. The CDR3 nucleotides read TGTGCCAGCAGACCACTAGCGGGAGTTATGGATGAGCAGTTCTTC. The V gene is TRBV6-8, the J gene TRBJ2-3; TRBD2 matches 11 bases. The J call may be wrong; the DNA end is better matched by TRBJ2-1. Germline CDR1 reads MNHGY; CDR2 reads SAAAGT. The CDR3 is made up of 15 amino acids.

This clonotype was observed many times. The junction departs from germline at one end; a sequencing error may be responsible. V gene TRBV5-4 combines with J gene TRBJ2-7, with TRBD1 matching 7 bases. This CDR3 is built from 15 residues. CDR1 and CDR2 (germline): SGHNT, YYREEE (reference sequence). The CDR3 nucleotides are TGCGCCAGCAGCCCCGGAGGACAGGAAAACTACGAGCAGTACTTC. Translating it yields CASSPGGQENYEQYF.

With respect to this clonotype: The CDR3 ends on some other residue instead of the conserved phenylalanine or tryptophan, so this is likely a read error. The DNA is omitted, as the CDR3 cannot be located on it reliably, and the CDR3 follows TCRdb's listing. This chain joins TRBV11-2 and TRBJ2-2; TRBD2 is the table's D call and was not checked against the DNA. The CDR3 length is 8 residues, termini included. Germline CDR1 and CDR2: SGHAT and FQNNGV. CDR3: CASSKGLA.

V gene TRBV5-1 combines with J gene TRBJ2-4; 7 bases are a match to TRBD1. The assigned J gene may be wrong: the sequence end matches TRBJ2-1 better. The CDR3 has 14 amino acids. Germline-derived CDR1 and CDR2 are SGHRS and YFSETQ. The CDR3 bases are TGCGCCAGCAGCCCAGGGACAGCCTACAATGAGCAGTTCTTC. It is translated as CASSPGTAYNEQFF.

The count of this clonotype is one. This chain links TRBV2 with TRBJ2-3; D may correspond to TRBD1 or TRBD2 (5 bases each). The CDR3 has 13 residues. V lost 10 bases, J lost 4 bases, and 15 bases lay in between. Germline V lookup: CDR1 SNHLY, CDR2 FYNNEI. CDR3 region: CATGRGVADTQYF. The CDR3 nucleotides read TGTGCCACCGGCCGAGGGGTGGCAGATACGCAGTATTTT.

In its sample, this clonotype was seen once. V usage is TRBV6-2 or TRBV6-3 and J usage is TRBJ2-5; 12 nucleotides align to TRBD2. From germline, CDR1 is MNHEY and CDR2 SVGEGT. The CDR3 length is 17 residues. V dropped 5 bases and J dropped 5; count of bases not matched to a gene: 12. CDR3 sequence reads: CASSRSPQTSGGETQYF. The DNA of the CDR3 is TGTGCCAGCAGTCGAAGTCCCCAGACTAGCGGGGGCGAGACCCAGTACTTC.

Concerning this clonotype itself: In this CDR3 the conserved last residue, phenylalanine or tryptophan, is missing, so a read error is likely. The DNA is left out, because the CDR3 cannot be placed on it with certainty; the CDR3 is given as TCRdb lists it. This rearrangement joins TRBV4-3 to TRBJ2-5; the table's TRBD2 call for D was not verified on the DNA. With termini counted, the CDR3 has 17 amino acids. Germline CDR1 LGHNA, CDR2 YSLEER. CDR3 residues: CASSRLGLRRDEQFFGS.

The chain combines TRBV7-4 with TRBJ2-7, with D possibly matching TRBD2 (5 bases). The CDR3 consists of 11 residues. V was clipped by 7 bases and J by 3 bases, with 7 bases between them. The germline V gene encodes CDR1 SGHVT and CDR2 SQSDAQ. The CDR3, as DNA: TGTGCCAGCACCACTAGCTACGAGCAGTACTTC. Residues: CASTTSYEQYF.

This clonotype occurred a few times. The chain carries TRBV3-1 and TRBJ1-1; D not certain. The CDR3 totals 12 residues. Trimming pared 6 bases from V and 10 bases from J, leaving 15 bases between. Germline values: CDR1 LGHDT, CDR2 YNNKEL (reference sequence). CDR3 DNA: TGTGCCAGCAGTCCCGGGCGAGGCAGAGCTTTCTTT. Translated: CASSPGRGRAFF.

There are a few counts of this clonotype. CDR3 sequence reads: CASSRTRETQYF. CDR3 coding DNA: TGTGCCAGCAGCCGGACTCGAGAGACCCAGTACTTC. V is TRBV7-6 and J is TRBJ2-5; possibly TRBD2 for D (5 bases). Trimming pared 5 bases from V and 4 bases from J, leaving 8 bases between. Germline CDR1 is SGHVS and CDR2 is FNYEAQ. This CDR3 comprises 12 residues.

This clonotype has only a few counts. The chain joins TRBV7-9 to TRBJ1-1; D call uncertain. This CDR3 is built from 12 residues. Trimming removed 6 bases from V and 7 bases from J, with 12 bases in between. Germline V gene lookup returns CDR1 SEHNR and CDR2 FQNEAQ (reference sequence). CDR3 protein: CASSQDGYEAFF. CDR3 bases: TGTGCCAGCAGTCAGGACGGTTATGAAGCTTTCTTT.

A single count supports this clonotype. V is TRBV7-2 and J is TRBJ2-1; D is undetermined. The V end was cut by 1 base, the J end by 9 bases, with 7 bases between. This CDR3 contains 12 residues. The germline V gene has CDR1 SGHTA and CDR2 FQGNSA. Written as DNA, the CDR3 is TGTGCCAGCAGCTTAGTCTCTCTTGAGCAGTTCTTC. It translates to CASSLVSLEQFF.

Points on this clonotype: In this CDR3 the conserved last residue, phenylalanine or tryptophan, is missing, so a read error is likely. Because the CDR3's place on the DNA is in doubt, the DNA is left out and the CDR3 is given as listed by TCRdb. The CDR3 loop is CASSLESRVGTDTQYFGA. V gene TRBV7-4 combines with J gene TRBJ2-6; the table gives TRBD1 as D, unverified against the DNA. Germline V gene sequence: CDR1 SGHVT, CDR2 SQSDAQ. From its first to its last residue, the CDR3 has 18 amino acids.

The gene calls are TRBV24-1 and TRBJ1-5; D not resolved. V was shortened by 2 bases and J by 3 bases, with 10 bases between the two germline ends. The CDR3 is 15 amino acids. Germline V gene lookup returns CDR1 KGHDR and CDR2 SFDVKD. Written as DNA, the CDR3 is TGTGCCACCAGTGATTCCAGGAGATTCAATCAGCCCCAGCATTTT. Translation: CATSDSRRFNQPQHF.

The chain links TRBV28 to TRBJ1-2; D ambiguous. V lost 2 bases and J lost 7, with 17 bases in between. Looked up from germline, CDR1 is MDHEN and CDR2 is SYDVKM. The CDR3 runs to 15 residues. The DNA of the CDR3 is TGTGCCAGCAGTTTAAGCCCCGGGCTCCCCAGTGGCTACACCTTC. Its translation: CASSLSPGLPSGYTF.

This clonotype occurred a few times. This rearrangement joins TRBV7-6 to TRBJ2-5; either TRBD1 or TRBD2 may fit D (5 bases each). In germline, CDR1 is SGHVS, CDR2 FNYEAQ. V shed 4 bases and J shed 5 bases, with 14 bases lying between them. The CDR3 is 14 residues long. The CDR3 reads CASSSRPGTETQYF. CDR3 nucleotide sequence: TGTGCCAGCAGCTCGCGGCCAGGGACGGAGACCCAGTACTTC.

This clonotype qualifies as medium-sized (0.01 to 0.1%). The V gene is TRBV7-8, the J gene TRBJ2-7; TRBD1 is a possible D gene (6 bases). This CDR3 is built from 19 residues. Germline V CDR1 and CDR2: SGHVS, FQNEAQ. V lost 2 bases and J lost 0, with 23 bases in between. This CDR3 is CASSLSQAGRDMSSYEQYF. The CDR3 DNA follows: TGTGCCAGCAGCTTATCCCAGGCGGGTCGGGACATGAGCTCCTACGAGCAGTACTTC.

J is TRBJ2-2 and V is TRBV7-9, with a weak D call TRBD2 (6 bases). The ends were cut back, 4 bases at V and 4 bases at J, with 10 bases in the middle. Germline V lookup: CDR1 SEHNR, CDR2 FQNEAQ (reference sequence). CDR3 size: 14 residues. The CDR3 reads CASSSGDFTGELFF. CDR3 DNA: TGTGCCAGCAGCTCCGGGGACTTCACCGGGGAGCTGTTTTTT.

This clonotype was seen at least ten times. The chain joins TRBV9 to TRBJ1-1; D unresolved. The CDR3 has 13 residues. Germline lookup yields CDR1 SGDLS and CDR2 YYNGEE. V shed 0 bases and J shed 5 bases, with 8 bases lying between them. The CDR3 sequence is CASSVATGTEAFF. CDR3 nucleotide sequence: TGTGCCAGCAGCGTAGCCACCGGTACTGAAGCTTTCTTT.

The genes are TRBV7-2 and TRBJ2-4, with 9 bases aligning to TRBD2. With the DNA end fitting TRBJ2-5 better, the J assignment may be wrong. Germline-derived CDR1 and CDR2 are SGHTA and FQGNSA. There are 16 residues in the CDR3. CDR3: CASSLGVAGDQETQYF. CDR3 nucleotide sequence: TGTGCCAGCAGCTTAGGGGTAGCGGGAGACCAAGAGACCCAGTACTTC.

V is TRBV7-2 and J is TRBJ2-7; D gene unclear. The J call could be wrong; TRBJ1-2 is a better fit for the DNA end. Germline CDR1 is SGHTA and CDR2 is FQGNSA. This CDR3 comprises 13 residues. The CDR3 is CASSLTPAHGYTF. CDR3 DNA sequence: TGTGCCAGCAGCTTGACACCCGCCCATGGCTACACCTTC.

The rearrangement joins TRBV7-3 to TRBJ2-6, with 8 bases fitting TRBD1. Germline lookup yields CDR1 SGHTA and CDR2 FQGTGA. V was pared by 5 bases and J by 4 bases, with 7 bases of the junction left unmatched. The CDR3 loop spans 16 amino acids. This CDR3 reads CASSPQTGAGANVLTF. The CDR3 DNA reads as TGTGCCAGCAGCCCTCAGACAGGGGCCGGGGCCAACGTCCTGACTTTC.